The 5 T cell receptor beta chains in this list originate from one sample, sequenced in a study of T cell changes during pregnancy in multiple sclerosis. The method was immunoSEQ multiplex PCR; TCRdb's version includes in-frame clones alone and lacks a portion of them. The sample holds around 62,000 clones, 85% to 95% seen once. The sample here was CD8+ T cells from peripheral blood mononuclear cells, taken in the second trimester of pregnancy. These receptors all stem from a female donor with multiple sclerosis, enrolled in a pregnancy study.

This sequence joins TRBV10-3 and TRBJ2-2, with 11 bases matching TRBD2. The V gene end was trimmed by 7 bases and the J gene end by 4 bases; junction bases not matched to a gene: 8. Germline-derived CDR1 and CDR2 are ENHRY and SYGVKD. CDR3 size: 16 residues. Here the CDR3 DNA reads TGTGCCATCAATCGTGCTAGCGGGGGGACCACCGGGGAGCTGTTTTTT. Translating gives CAINRASGGTTGELFF.

The chain links TRBV19 to TRBJ2-7; 10 nucleotides agree with TRBD2. The germline CDR1 and CDR2 sequences are LNHDA and SQIVND (reference sequence). V was clipped by 3 bases and J by 0 bases; unmatched bases: 8. The CDR3 is 17 residues long. For the CDR3, the DNA is TGTGCCAGTAGTATCCCCGGACTAGCGGACAGCTCCTACGAGCAGTACTTC. It codes for CASSIPGLADSSYEQYF.

The chain is built from TRBV29-1 and TRBJ1-1; TRBD1 might be the D (6 bases). Germline V gene sequence: CDR1 SQVTM, CDR2 ANQGSEA. The CDR3 contains 12 residues. Trimming removed 7 bases at V and 6 bases at J, with 15 bases between. Written as DNA, the CDR3 is TGCAGCGCAAGACAGGTGGTCGCTGAAGCTTTCTTT. Translated, it gives CSARQVVAEAFF.

This chain uses TRBV4-1 with TRBJ2-2; TRBD1 matches 7 bases. The CDR3 sequence is 16 residues long. The V and J ends lost 3 bases and 5 bases, in that order; junction bases with no gene match: 9. Looked up from germline, CDR1 is MGHRA and CDR2 is YSYEKL. In DNA form, the CDR3 reads TGCGCCAGCAGCCACTGGCAGGGGGTTTGGACCGGGGAGCTGTTTTTT. It encodes CASSHWQGVWTGELFF.

The chain combines TRBV5-1 with TRBJ2-5; weak D call: TRBD1 (5 bases). This CDR3 has 14 amino acids. V lost 4 bases and J lost 2, with 12 bases in between. Germline loops: CDR1 SGHRS, CDR2 YFSETQ. The CDR3 DNA reads as TGCGCCAGCAGCGCAACTACAGGACAAGAGACCCAGTACTTC. Protein product: CASSATTGQETQYF.